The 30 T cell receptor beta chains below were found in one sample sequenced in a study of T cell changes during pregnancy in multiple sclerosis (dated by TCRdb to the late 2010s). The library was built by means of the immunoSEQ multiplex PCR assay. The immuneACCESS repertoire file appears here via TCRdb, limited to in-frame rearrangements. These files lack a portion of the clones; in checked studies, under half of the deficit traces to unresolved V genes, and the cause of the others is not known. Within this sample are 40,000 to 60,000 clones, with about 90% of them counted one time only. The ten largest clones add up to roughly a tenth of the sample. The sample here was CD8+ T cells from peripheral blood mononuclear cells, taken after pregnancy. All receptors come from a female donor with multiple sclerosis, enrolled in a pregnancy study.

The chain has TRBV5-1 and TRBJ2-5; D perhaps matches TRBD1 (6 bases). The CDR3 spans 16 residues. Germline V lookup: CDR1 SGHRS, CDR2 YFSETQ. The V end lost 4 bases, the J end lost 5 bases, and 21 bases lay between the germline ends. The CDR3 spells CASSGNRVWFRETQYF. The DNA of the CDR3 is TGCGCCAGCAGCGGGAACAGGGTCTGGTTTCGGGAGACCCAGTACTTC.

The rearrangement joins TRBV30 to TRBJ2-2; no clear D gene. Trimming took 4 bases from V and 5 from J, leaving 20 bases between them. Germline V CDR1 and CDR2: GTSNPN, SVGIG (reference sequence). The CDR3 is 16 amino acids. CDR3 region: CAWTGIQRPKTGELFF. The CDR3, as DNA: TGTGCCTGGACCGGAATACAGAGACCTAAGACCGGGGAGCTGTTTTTT.

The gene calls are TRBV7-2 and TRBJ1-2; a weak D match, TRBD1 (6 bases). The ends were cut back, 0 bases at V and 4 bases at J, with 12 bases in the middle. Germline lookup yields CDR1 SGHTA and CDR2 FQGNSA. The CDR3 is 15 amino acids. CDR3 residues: CASSLAGGLIYGYTF. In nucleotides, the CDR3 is TGTGCCAGCAGCTTAGCGGGGGGGCTCATCTATGGCTACACCTTC. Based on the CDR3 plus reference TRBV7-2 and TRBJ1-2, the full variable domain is GAGVSQSPSNKVTEKGKDVELRCDPISGHTALYWYRQSLGQGLEFLIYFQGNSAPDKSGLPSDRFSAERTGGSVSTLTIQRTQQEDSAVYLCASSLAGGLIYGYTFGSGTRLTVV.

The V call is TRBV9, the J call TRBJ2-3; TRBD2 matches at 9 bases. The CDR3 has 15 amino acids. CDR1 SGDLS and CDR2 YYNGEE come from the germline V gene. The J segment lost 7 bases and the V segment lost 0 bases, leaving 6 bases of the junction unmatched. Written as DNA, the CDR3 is TGTGCCAGCAGCGTAGAAGTTAGCGGGGGAAATACGCAGTATTTT. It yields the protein CASSVEVSGGNTQYF.

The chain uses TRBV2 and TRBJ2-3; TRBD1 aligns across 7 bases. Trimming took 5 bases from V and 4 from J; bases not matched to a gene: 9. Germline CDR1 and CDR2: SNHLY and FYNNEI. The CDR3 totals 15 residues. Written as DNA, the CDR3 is TGTGCCAGCAGTAAACGGGACAGCCTTGCAGATACGCAGTATTTT. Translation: CASSKRDSLADTQYF.

CDR3 region: CASSPDQNEQFF. CDR3 nucleotide sequence: TGTGCCAGCAGCCCCGATCAGAATGAGCAGTTCTTC. The chain combines TRBV9 with TRBJ2-1; D call uncertain. Trimming removed 4 bases at V and 7 bases at J, with 9 bases between. Germline loops: CDR1 SGDLS, CDR2 YYNGEE. The CDR3 has 12 amino acids.

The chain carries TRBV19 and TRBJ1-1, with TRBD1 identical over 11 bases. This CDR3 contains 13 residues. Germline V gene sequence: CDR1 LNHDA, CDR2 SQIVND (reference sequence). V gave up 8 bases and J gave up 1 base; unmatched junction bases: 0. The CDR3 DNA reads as TGTGCCAGTGGGACAGGGGGGAACACTGAAGCTTTCTTT. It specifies CASGTGGNTEAFF.

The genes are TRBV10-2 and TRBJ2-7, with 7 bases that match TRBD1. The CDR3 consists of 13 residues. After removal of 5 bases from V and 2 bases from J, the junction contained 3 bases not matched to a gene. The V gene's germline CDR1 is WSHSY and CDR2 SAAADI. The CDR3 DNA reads TGCGCCAGCAGTCCGGGACAGCCCTACGAGCAGTACTTC. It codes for CASSPGQPYEQYF.

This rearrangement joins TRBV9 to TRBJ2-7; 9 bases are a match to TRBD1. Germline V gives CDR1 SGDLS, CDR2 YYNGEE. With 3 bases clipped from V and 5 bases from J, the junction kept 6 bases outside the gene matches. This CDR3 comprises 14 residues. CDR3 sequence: CASSGGQGLNEQYF. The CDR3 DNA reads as TGTGCCAGCAGCGGCGGACAGGGGCTCAACGAGCAGTACTTC.

CDR3 DNA sequence: TGTGCCAGCAACGATGGGACAGGGGATAATTCACCCCTCCACTTT. Protein: CASNDGTGDNSPLHF. The chain recombines TRBV7-9 with TRBJ1-6; TRBD1 agrees at 10 bases. This CDR3 region has 15 residues. Looked up from germline, CDR1 is SEHNR and CDR2 is FQNEAQ (reference sequence). Trimming removed 7 bases from V and 5 bases from J; junction bases left unmatched: 5. The entire variable domain, with the rest obtained from reference TRBV7-9 and TRBJ1-6, is as follows: DTGVSQNPRHKITKRGQNVTFRCDPISEHNRLYWYRQTLGQGPEFLTYFQNEAQLEKSRLLSDRFSAERPKGSFSTLEIQRTEQGDSAMYLCASNDGTGDNSPLHFGNGTRLTVT.

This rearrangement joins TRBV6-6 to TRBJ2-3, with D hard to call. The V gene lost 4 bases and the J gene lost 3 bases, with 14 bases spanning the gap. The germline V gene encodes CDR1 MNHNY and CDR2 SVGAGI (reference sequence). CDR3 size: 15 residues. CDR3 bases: TGTGCCAGCAGTTCAATAGATTGGCGGACAGATACGCAGTATTTT. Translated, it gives CASSSIDWRTDTQYF.

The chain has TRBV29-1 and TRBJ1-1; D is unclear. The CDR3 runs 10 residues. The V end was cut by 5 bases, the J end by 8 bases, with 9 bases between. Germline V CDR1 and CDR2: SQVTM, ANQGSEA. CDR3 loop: CSVFGAEAFF. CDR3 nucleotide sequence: TGCAGCGTTTTTGGTGCGGAAGCTTTCTTT.

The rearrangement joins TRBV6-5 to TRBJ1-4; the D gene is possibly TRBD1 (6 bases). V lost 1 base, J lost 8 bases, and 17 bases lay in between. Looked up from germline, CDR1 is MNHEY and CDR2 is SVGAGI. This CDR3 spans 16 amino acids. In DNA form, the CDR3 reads TGTGCCAGCAGTTACTTCCCACAGGGAACTCAGGAAAAACTGTTTTTT. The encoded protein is CASSYFPQGTQEKLFF.

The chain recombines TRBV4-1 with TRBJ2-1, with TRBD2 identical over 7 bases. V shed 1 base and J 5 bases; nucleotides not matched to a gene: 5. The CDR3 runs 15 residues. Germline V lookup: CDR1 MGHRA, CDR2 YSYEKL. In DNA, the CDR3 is TGCGCCAGCAGCCAAGCCCCTAGCGGTAACAATGAGCAGTTCTTC. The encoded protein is CASSQAPSGNNEQFF.

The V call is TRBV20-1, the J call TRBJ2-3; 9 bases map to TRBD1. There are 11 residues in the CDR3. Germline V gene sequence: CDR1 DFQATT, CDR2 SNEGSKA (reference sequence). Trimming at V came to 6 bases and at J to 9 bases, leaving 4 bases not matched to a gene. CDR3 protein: CSARTGDTQYF. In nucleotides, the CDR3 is TGCAGTGCCCGGACAGGGGACACGCAGTATTTT.

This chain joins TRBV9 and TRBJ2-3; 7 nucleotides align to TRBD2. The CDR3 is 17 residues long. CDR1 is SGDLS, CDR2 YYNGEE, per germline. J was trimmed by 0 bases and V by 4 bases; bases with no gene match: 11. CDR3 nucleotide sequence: TGTGCCAGCAGCTCATCAGAACGGGGGGAAAGCACAGATACGCAGTATTTT. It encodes CASSSSERGESTDTQYF.

The CDR3 coding sequence is TGCGCCAGCAGCCAAGATCCCGGACATAACGCCTACGAGCAGTACTTC. The encoded protein is CASSQDPGHNAYEQYF. The gene calls are TRBV4-1 and TRBJ2-7, with a possible D match to TRBD1 (5 bases). Looked up from germline, CDR1 is MGHRA and CDR2 is YSYEKL. Trimming took off 0 bases at V and 2 bases at J, with 14 bases between the two ends. The CDR3 loop spans 16 amino acids.

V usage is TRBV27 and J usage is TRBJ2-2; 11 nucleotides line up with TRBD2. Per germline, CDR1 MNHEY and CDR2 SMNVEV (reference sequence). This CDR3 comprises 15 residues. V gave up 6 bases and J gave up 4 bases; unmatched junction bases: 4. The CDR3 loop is CASSLTSGSTGELFF. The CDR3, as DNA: TGTGCCAGCAGCCTTACTAGCGGGAGCACCGGGGAGCTGTTTTTT.

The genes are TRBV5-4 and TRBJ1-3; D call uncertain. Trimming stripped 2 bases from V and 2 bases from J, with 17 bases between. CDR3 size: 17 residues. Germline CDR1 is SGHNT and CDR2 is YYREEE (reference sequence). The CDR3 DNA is TGTGCCAGCAGCTTAAGTACGGGAACCAAGACTGGAAACACCATATATTTT. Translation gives CASSLSTGTKTGNTIYF.

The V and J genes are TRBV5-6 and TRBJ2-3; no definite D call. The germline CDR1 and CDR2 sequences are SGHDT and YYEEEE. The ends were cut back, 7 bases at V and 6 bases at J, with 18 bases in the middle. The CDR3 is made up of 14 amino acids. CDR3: CASRKSGARDTQYF. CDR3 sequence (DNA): TGTGCCAGCCGGAAGTCGGGTGCAAGGGATACGCAGTATTTT.

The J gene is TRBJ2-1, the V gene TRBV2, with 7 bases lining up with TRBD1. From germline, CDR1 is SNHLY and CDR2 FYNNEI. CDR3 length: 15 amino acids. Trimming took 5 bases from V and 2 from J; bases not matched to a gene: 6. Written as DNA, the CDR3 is TGTGCCAGCAGTTTTGGGACAGCACCCTACAATGAGCAGTTCTTC. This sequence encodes CASSFGTAPYNEQFF. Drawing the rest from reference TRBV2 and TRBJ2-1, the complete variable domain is EPEVTQTPSHQVTQMGQEVILRCVPISNHLYFYWYRQILGQKVEFLVSFYNNEISEKSEIFDDQFSVERPDGSNFTLKIRSTKLEDSAMYFCASSFGTAPYNEQFFGPGTRLTVL.

CDR3 DNA sequence: TGCAGCGTGAGGGGCAAAGGGGGCCACGAGCAGTACTTC. Protein sequence: CSVRGKGGHEQYF. This chain uses TRBV29-1 with TRBJ2-7; TRBD1 agrees at 7 bases. Germline values: CDR1 SQVTM, CDR2 ANQGSEA. The CDR3 covers 13 residues. J gave up 5 bases and V 6 bases, and 10 bases lay outside the gene matches.

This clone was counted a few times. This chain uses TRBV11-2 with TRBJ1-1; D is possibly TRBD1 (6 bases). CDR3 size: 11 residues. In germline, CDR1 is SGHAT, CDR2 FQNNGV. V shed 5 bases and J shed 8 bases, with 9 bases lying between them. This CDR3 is CASSKGTEAFF. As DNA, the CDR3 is TGTGCCAGCAGCAAGGGGACAGAAGCTTTCTTT.

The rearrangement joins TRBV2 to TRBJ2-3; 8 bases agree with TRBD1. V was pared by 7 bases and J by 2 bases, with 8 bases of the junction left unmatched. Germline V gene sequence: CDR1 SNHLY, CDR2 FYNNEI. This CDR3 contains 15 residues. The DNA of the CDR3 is TGTGCCAGCACCCTCCGGGACAGGACCACAGATACGCAGTATTTT. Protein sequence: CASTLRDRTTDTQYF.

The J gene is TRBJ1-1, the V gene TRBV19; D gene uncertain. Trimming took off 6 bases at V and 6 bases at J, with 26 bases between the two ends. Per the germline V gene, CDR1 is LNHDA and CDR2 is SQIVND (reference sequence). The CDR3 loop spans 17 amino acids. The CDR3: CASRDYRAMDGGAEAFF. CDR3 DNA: TGTGCCAGTAGGGACTACCGGGCCATGGACGGTGGCGCTGAAGCTTTCTTT.

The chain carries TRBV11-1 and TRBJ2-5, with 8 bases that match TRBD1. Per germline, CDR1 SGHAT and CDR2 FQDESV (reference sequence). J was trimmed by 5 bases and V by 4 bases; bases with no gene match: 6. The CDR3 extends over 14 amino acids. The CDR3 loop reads CASSSPDRGETQYF. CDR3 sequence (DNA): TGTGCCAGCAGCTCACCAGACAGGGGCGAGACCCAGTACTTC.

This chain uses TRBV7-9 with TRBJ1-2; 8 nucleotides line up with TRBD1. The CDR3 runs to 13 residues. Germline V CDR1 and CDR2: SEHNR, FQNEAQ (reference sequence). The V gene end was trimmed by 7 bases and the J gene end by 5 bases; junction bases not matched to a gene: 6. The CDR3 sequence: CASIDTGGYGYTF. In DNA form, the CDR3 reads TGTGCCAGCATCGATACAGGGGGTTATGGCTACACCTTC.

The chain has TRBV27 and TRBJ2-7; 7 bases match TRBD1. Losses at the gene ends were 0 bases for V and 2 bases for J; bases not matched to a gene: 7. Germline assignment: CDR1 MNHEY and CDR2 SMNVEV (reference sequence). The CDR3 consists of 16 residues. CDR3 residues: CASSLSLGTVTYEQYF. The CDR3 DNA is TGTGCCAGCAGTTTATCTCTCGGGACAGTAACCTACGAGCAGTACTTC.

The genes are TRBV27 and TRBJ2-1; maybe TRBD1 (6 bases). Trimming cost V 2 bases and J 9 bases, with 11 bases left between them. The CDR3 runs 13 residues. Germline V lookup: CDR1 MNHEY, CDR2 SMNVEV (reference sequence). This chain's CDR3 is CASSLTTGSEQFF. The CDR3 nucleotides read TGTGCCAGCAGTTTAACAACAGGGTCTGAGCAGTTCTTC.

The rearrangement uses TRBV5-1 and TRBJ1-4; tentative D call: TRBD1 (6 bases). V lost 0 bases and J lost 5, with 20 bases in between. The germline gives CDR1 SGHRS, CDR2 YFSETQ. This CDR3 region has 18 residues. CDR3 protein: CASSLGGGLHAPNEKLFF. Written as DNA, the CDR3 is TGCGCCAGCAGCTTGGGCGGGGGGCTACACGCCCCCAATGAAAAACTGTTTTTT.